This T cell receptor (beta chain) comes out of a study of cytomegalovirus exposure and HLA in healthy donors. General observations from the study: What was likely a sequencing artifact was a cluster of highly shared sequence variants. Most CMV-associated TCR beta chains appeared HLA-restricted in a later analysis. Serostatus for CMV was the only available immune exposure information. The productive fraction for most TCR beta V segments was about 87% or about 30% in an earlier analysis.

Germline CDR1 and CDR2: MRHNA and SNTAGT. With V trimmed by 4 bases and J by 0 bases, 2 bases remained unmatched. The CDR3 is made up of 17 amino acids. This clone was picked up a small number of times. What it recognizes is unknown. PCR used 60 Vbeta primers and 13 Jbeta primers. The protocol was immunoSEQ multiplex PCR, while the TCRdb copy is restricted to in-frame clones and leaves out a portion. The sample yields roughly 100,000 clones, 75% to 90% seen once. Sequenced material: PBMCs. The chain links TRBV6-4 to TRBJ2-6; 11 bases fit TRBD1. The sequence came from a man aged 40-49 years in good health and CMV-seronegative. CDR3 coding DNA: TGTGCCAGCAGTGGGACAGGGGGCAGCTCTGGGGCCAACGTCCTGACTTTC. Its protein product is CASSGTGGSSGANVLTF.